This section outlines one T cell receptor (beta chain) sequence together with its context. Its specificity is not known. These data come from a study of blood T cells in healthy people across ages. PCR was performed a second time for roughly 7 to 11 cycles using a sample-barcoded 5' primer and a J-beta primer mix. MiXCR, run by TCRdb on the 5' RACE reads, gives a single entry per CDR3 protein. The data hold 700,000 to 1,000,000 distinct CDR3 sequences, with around 43% observed a single time. Study conclusions and caveats: Leaving the PBMCs unsorted stopped any conclusive comparison of naive versus antigen-experienced cells.

The receptor was isolated from a man between 60 and 75 years old in good health. The specimen sequenced was blood.

This chain's CDR3 is CASTTSQGSFYGYTF. CDR3 nucleotides: TGTGCCAGCACCACCTCACAGGGGAGTTTCTATGGCTACACCTTC. The chain is built from TRBV7-2 and TRBJ1-2, with TRBD1 matching over 7 bases. J was trimmed by 4 bases and V by 7 bases; bases with no gene match: 12. The germline V gene has CDR1 SGHTA and CDR2 FQGNSA. The CDR3 runs to 15 residues.